A selection of T cell receptor beta chains follows, all from one sample in a study of blood T cell repertoires in COVID-19. Using immunoSEQ multiplex PCR, the repertoire was profiled, and TCRdb retains in-frame clones only, with some absent. This sample has 55,000 to 80,000 clones; 81% occur once, and the top ten carry 0.83%. The sample comprised peripheral blood. The receptors shown here come from a woman in her seventies with acute or convalescent COVID-19. The CDR3 runs from the conserved cysteine through the conserved F or W. A D gene is named only where the DNA matches it firmly. The size entry is marked missing in some rows and otherwise reads once, few, many or a size class.

j_call v_call d_call clone_size cdr3_aa cdr3_nt
TRBJ1-6 TRBV9 . . CASISPRDSPLHF TGTGCCTCTATTTCGCCACGAGATTCACCCCTCCACTTT
TRBJ1-1 TRBV18 . . CASSIDTMNTEAFF TGTGCCAGCTCAATCGACACCATGAACACTGAAGCTTTCTTT
TRBJ1-1 TRBV7-9 . . CASSSAARGPEAFF TGTGCCAGCAGCTCTGCTGCCAGGGGTCCTGAAGCTTTCTTT
TRBJ1-5 TRBV19 TRBD1 . CASRGGQGTHQPQHF TGTGCCAGTAGGGGGGGACAGGGCACACATCAGCCCCAGCATTTT
TRBJ1-2 TRBV6-5 TRBD1 . CASSYGRGTTHGYTF TGTGCCAGCAGTTACGGCAGGGGGACGACGCATGGCTACACCTTC
TRBJ1-2 TRBV6-5 TRBD1 . CASSLDRGIIGYTF TGTGCCAGCAGCCTGGACAGGGGCATTATTGGCTACACCTTC
TRBJ2-3 TRBV19 . . CASSNPNTDTQYF TGTGCCAGTTCAAACCCTAACACAGATACGCAGTATTTT
TRBJ2-4 TRBV5-4 . . CASSWAGERVGIQYF TGTGCCAGCAGCTGGGCAGGGGAGAGGGTAGGCATTCAGTACTTC
TRBJ2-1 TRBV5-1 . . CASSLESGRIYNEQFF TGCGCCAGCAGCTTGGAGAGCGGGCGCATCTACAATGAGCAGTTCTTC
TRBJ2-7 TRBV5-6 . . CASSFPTSSYEQYF TGTGCCAGCAGCTTTCCAACTAGCAGTTACGAGCAGTACTTC
TRBJ1-4 TRBV6-5 TRBD1 . CASTSRTGVDEKLFF TGTGCCAGCACGAGCCGGACAGGGGTGGATGAAAAACTGTTTTTT
TRBJ1-1 TRBV29-1 . once CSVVGDINTEAFF TGCAGCGTTGTCGGGGACATAAACACTGAAGCTTTCTTT
TRBJ1-5 TRBV3-1/TRBV3-2 TRBD1 . CASSQSFYRGRLSNQPQHF TGTGCCAGCAGCCAATCCTTTTACAGGGGCCGATTGAGCAATCAGCCCCAGCATTTT
TRBJ2-2 TRBV19 . . CASSMRAILPGELFF TGTGCCAGTAGTATGCGGGCCATTCTTCCCGGGGAGCTGTTTTTT
TRBJ1-1 TRBV7-9 . . CASSLASGGIQAFF TGTGCCAGCAGCTTAGCATCCGGGGGAATACAAGCTTTCTTT
TRBJ2-2 TRBV5-4 . few CASSLRQGSTGELFF TGTGCCAGCAGCTTGAGGCAGGGGAGCACCGGGGAGCTGTTTTTT
TRBJ1-2 TRBV27 TRBD1 . CASSLSRGDGLWGYTF TGTGCCAGCAGTTTATCCAGGGGGGATGGACTCTGGGGCTACACCTTC
TRBJ1-4 TRBV10-3 . . CAIREDRTNEKLFF TGTGCCATCAGAGAGGACAGAACGAATGAAAAACTGTTTTTT
TRBJ2-2 TRBV7-2 TRBD2 . CASSLSGTHTGELFF TGTGCCAGCAGCTTGAGCGGGACTCATACCGGGGAGCTGTTTTTT
TRBJ2-7 TRBV19 . . CASSTAGIEQYF TGTGCCAGTAGTACCGCAGGGATTGAGCAGTACTTC
TRBJ2-5 TRBV7-2 . . CASSRVGETQYF TGTGCCAGCAGCCGCGTTGGAGAGACCCAGTACTTC
TRBJ2-7 TRBV27 TRBD2 . CASSKIETSLGPHEQYF TGTGCCAGCAGTAAGATAGAGACTAGCCTAGGCCCCCACGAGCAGTACTTC
TRBJ1-1 TRBV5-1 . . CASSWRGGNTEAFF TGCGCCAGCAGCTGGAGGGGCGGAAACACTGAAGCTTTCTTT
TRBJ2-1 TRBV5-1 TRBD2 . CASSQTSGGDGEQFF TGCGCCAGCAGCCAGACTAGCGGGGGGGATGGTGAGCAGTTCTTC
TRBJ1-6 TRBV12-3/TRBV12-4 . . CASSQGWDSPLHF TGTGCCAGCAGTCAGGGTTGGGATTCACCCCTCCACTTT
TRBJ2-5 TRBV29-1 . . CSVLLAGETQYF TGCAGCGTACTTTTGGCGGGGGAGACCCAGTACTTC
TRBJ2-3 TRBV29-1 TRBD1 few CSVGDRADTQYF TGCAGCGTTGGGGACAGGGCAGATACGCAGTATTTT
TRBJ2-1 TRBV2 TRBD1 . CASKTGQGENEQFF TGTGCCAGCAAAACAGGACAGGGAGAAAATGAGCAGTTCTTC
TRBJ2-5 TRBV6-2/TRBV6-3 . few CASSNRLIQETQYF TGTGCCAGCAGTAACAGACTAATCCAAGAGACCCAGTACTTC
TRBJ1-5 TRBV7-2 . once CASSLVGGPANQPQHF TGTGCCAGCAGCTTAGTGGGGGGGCCGGCCAATCAGCCCCAGCATTTT
TRBJ1-1 TRBV6-5 . . CASSRGGGGTEAFF TGTGCCAGCAGTAGGGGGGGAGGGGGCACTGAAGCTTTCTTT
TRBJ1-5 TRBV2 . . CASRYPSHNQPQHF TGTGCCAGCAGGTACCCGAGCCACAATCAGCCCCAGCATTTT
TRBJ1-1 TRBV2 . . CASTNQGNMNTEAFF TGTGCCAGCACGAATCAGGGGAACATGAACACTGAAGCTTTCTTT
TRBJ1-4 TRBV27 . . CASSLLPATNEKLFF TGTGCCAGCAGTTTATTACCGGCAACTAATGAAAAACTGTTTTTT
TRBJ2-3 TRBV4-2 TRBD2 . CASSRAGTSGRATDTQYF TGTGCCAGCAGCCGCGCCGGGACTAGCGGGAGGGCCACAGATACGCAGTATTTT
TRBJ2-3 TRBV5-1 TRBD2 once CASSPSIAGATDTQYF TGCGCCAGCAGTCCTTCGATAGCGGGAGCTACAGATACGCAGTATTTT